These 3 T cell receptor beta chains share one sample of origin, sequenced in a study of cytomegalovirus exposure and HLA in healthy donors (dated by TCRdb to between 2016 and 2019). The library was made by the immunoSEQ multiplex PCR assay. Entries here come from immuneACCESS through TCRdb and include only in-frame sequences with V and J called. Some clones fail to appear in such tables; in the studies checked, an unresolved V gene covers under half of the shortfall, and the cause of the remainder is unknown. Recorded for this sample are 150,000 to 250,000 clones; 84% of them occurred a single time. 10% to 15% of the sample comes from the top ten. The sample taken for sequencing was PBMCs. These receptors were obtained from a woman aged 30 to 39 in good health and CMV-seropositive.

The rearrangement links TRBV30 to TRBJ2-1, with TRBD2 identical over 10 bases. CDR3 size: 13 residues. The germline V gene has CDR1 GTSNPN and CDR2 SVGIG (reference sequence). CDR3 in DNA: TGTGCTGAGGAGCGGGAGGGTTACAATGAGCAGTTCTTC. Translating gives CAEEREGYNEQFF.

The chain uses TRBV29-1 and TRBJ2-1; 8 bases are shared with TRBD1. Germline V gene sequence: CDR1 SQVTM, CDR2 ANQGSEA. V dropped 7 bases and J dropped 9; count of bases not matched to a gene: 5. The CDR3 consists of 11 residues. CDR3 in amino acids: CSEGTGGEQFF. The CDR3 DNA reads as TGCAGCGAGGGGACAGGCGGTGAGCAGTTCTTC.

This sequence joins TRBV11-2 and TRBJ1-2; D possibly corresponds to TRBD1 (5 bases). Germline values: CDR1 SGHAT, CDR2 FQNNGV. V gave up 3 bases and J gave up 4 bases, with 9 bases separating them. CDR3 size: 13 residues. CDR3 sequence: CASSFTGLYGYTF. CDR3 bases: TGTGCCAGCAGCTTTACAGGCCTCTATGGCTACACCTTC.